A single sample gave rise to the 23 T cell receptor beta chains below, sequenced in a study of T cell changes during pregnancy in multiple sclerosis. Only in-frame clones appear in the TCRdb table, and some are missing; sequencing was by immunoSEQ multiplex PCR. The data hold some 42,000 clones, with roughly nine tenths observed a single time. Source: CD4+ T cells from peripheral blood mononuclear cells, taken after pregnancy. The receptors shown here come from a female donor with multiple sclerosis, enrolled in a pregnancy study.

V usage is TRBV15 and J usage is TRBJ2-5, with 8 bases identical to TRBD2. With 1 base clipped from V and 6 bases from J, the junction kept 10 bases outside the gene matches. Germline CDR1 and CDR2: LNHNV and YYDKDF (reference sequence). This CDR3 is built from 16 residues. The CDR3 region has the DNA TGTGCCACCAGCAGAGGCCCCTTCGCTAGCGGGCAGACCCAGTACTTC. This gives the protein CATSRGPFASGQTQYF.

The chain has TRBV9 and TRBJ2-3; 8 nucleotides match TRBD1. The J segment lost 0 bases and the V segment lost 4 bases, leaving 4 bases of the junction unmatched. Germline loops: CDR1 SGDLS, CDR2 YYNGEE. The CDR3 consists of 15 residues. The chain's CDR3 is CASSTGGISTDTQYF. CDR3 DNA sequence: TGTGCCAGCAGCACAGGGGGTATTAGCACAGATACGCAGTATTTT.

V usage is TRBV7-3 and J usage is TRBJ2-3; 12 positions match TRBD2. Germline trimming cut 5 bases from V and 2 bases from J; bases unmatched to any gene: 5. The CDR3 runs 16 residues. Per the germline V gene, CDR1 is SGHTA and CDR2 is FQGTGA. DNA for the CDR3: TGTGCCAGCAGCACCGGACTAGCGGGGTACACAGATACGCAGTATTTT. Translation gives CASSTGLAGYTDTQYF.

This clone occurred once. The chain combines TRBV28 with TRBJ1-1; D is possibly TRBD1 (6 bases). This CDR3 comprises 15 residues. Deletions cut 3 bases from V and 3 bases from J, with 14 bases between. The germline gives CDR1 MDHEN, CDR2 SYDVKM. DNA for the CDR3: TGTGCCAGCAGTTTGCCGGGACAAAGTTACACTGAAGCTTTCTTT. Translation gives CASSLPGQSYTEAFF.

This clone was picked up a small number of times. The chain joins TRBV5-4 to TRBJ1-6, with D perhaps matching TRBD1 (5 bases). This CDR3 has 15 residues. The germline gives CDR1 SGHNT, CDR2 YYREEE (reference sequence). The germline V and J ends were trimmed by 1 base and 5 bases, with 10 bases remaining between them. CDR3 in DNA: TGTGCCAGCAGCTTGCCGGGGGTGCATAATTCACCCCTCCACTTT. Translation gives CASSLPGVHNSPLHF.

This clone has just a few counts. This chain joins TRBV21-1 and TRBJ1-5; the table's D call, TRBD1, has no DNA check behind it. TRBV21-1 is a recognized pseudogene. The CDR3 length is 16 residues. This chain's CDR3 is CASSNPRQGKNQPQHF. In DNA, the CDR3 is TGTGCCAGCAGCAACCCGCGACAGGGGAAAAATCAGCCCCAGCATTTT.

The genes are TRBV19 and TRBJ1-4; 12 bases fit TRBD1. Germline loops: CDR1 LNHDA, CDR2 SQIVND (reference sequence). The V and J ends lost 5 bases and 0 bases, in that order; junction bases with no gene match: 10. The CDR3 loop spans 19 amino acids. CDR3 sequence: CASSGGTGGSRATNEKLFF. The DNA for the CDR3 is TGTGCCAGTAGTGGGGGGACAGGGGGCAGCCGGGCAACTAATGAAAAACTGTTTTTT.

Only a few counts were recorded for this clone. The rearrangement uses TRBV30 and TRBJ1-6, with D perhaps matching TRBD1 (5 bases). CDR1 is GTSNPN and CDR2 is SVGIG in the germline V gene (reference sequence). The V and J ends lost 0 bases and 7 bases respectively, with 7 bases between them. The CDR3 extends over 13 amino acids. The DNA of the CDR3 is TGTGCCTGGAGTGTAGGGGCCAATTCACCCCTCCACTTT. Translation: CAWSVGANSPLHF. The entire variable domain, with the rest obtained from reference TRBV30 and TRBJ1-6, is as follows: SQTIHQWPATLVQPVGSPLSLECTVEGTSNPNLYWYRQAAGRGLQLLFYSVGIGQISSEVPQNLSASRPQDRQFILSSKKLLLSDSGFYLCAWSVGANSPLHFGNGTRLTVT.

The chain combines TRBV5-4 with TRBJ1-4, with 8 bases fitting TRBD1. This CDR3 contains 14 residues. CDR1 is SGHNT and CDR2 is YYREEE in the germline V gene (reference sequence). V lost 3 bases to trimming and J lost 7 bases; unmatched junction nucleotides: 5. Written as DNA, the CDR3 is TGTGCCAGCAGCTGGCAGGGGGCGGCTGAAAAACTGTTTTTT. Translation gives CASSWQGAAEKLFF.

J is TRBJ2-7 and V is TRBV28, with D tentatively TRBD2 (5 bases). This CDR3 comprises 14 residues. The germline CDR1 and CDR2 sequences are MDHEN and SYDVKM. V lost 11 bases to trimming and J lost 0 bases, with 17 bases between them. CDR3 DNA: TGTGCCTGTAAACTAGTCTCAAGCTCCTACGAGCAGTACTTC. Encoded protein: CACKLVSSSYEQYF.

V is TRBV6-1 and J is TRBJ1-2, with D perhaps TRBD1 (5 bases). The CDR3 is 15 residues long. Germline V lookup: CDR1 MNHNS, CDR2 SASEGT. The germline V and J ends were trimmed by 8 bases and 8 bases, with 24 bases remaining between them. The CDR3 DNA is TGTGCCAGCGTCAGGGAGCAGGCGGGGAATCAAGGCTACACCTTC. This sequence encodes CASVREQAGNQGYTF.

V usage is TRBV28 and J usage is TRBJ1-3, with TRBD1 matching over 7 bases. Trimming removed 2 bases from V and 4 bases from J; junction bases left unmatched: 5. The CDR3 loop spans 15 amino acids. Germline CDR1 MDHEN, CDR2 SYDVKM. The CDR3 is CASSLRQGTGNTIYF. CDR3 coding DNA: TGTGCCAGCAGTTTACGACAGGGAACAGGAAACACCATATATTTT.

J is TRBJ2-1 and V is TRBV6-4; 14 bases are a match to TRBD2. The length of the CDR3 is 15 residues. CDR1 MRHNA and CDR2 SNTAGT come from the germline V gene. The junction had 6 bases not matched to a gene; V was cut back by 5 bases and J by 9 bases. CDR3 nucleotide sequence: TGTGCCAGCAGTCCGACTAGCGGGGGGGCGGTTGAGCAGTTCTTC. Protein product: CASSPTSGGAVEQFF.

In regard to this clone: The junction departs from the called germline gene at one end, perhaps through a read error. V is TRBV28 and J is TRBJ2-7, with TRBD1 identical over 8 bases. Germline-derived CDR1 and CDR2 are MDHEN and SYDVKM. This CDR3 comprises 14 residues. The CDR3 sequence is CASSSGQVPHERYF. The DNA for the CDR3 is TGTGCCAGCAGTTCGGGACAGGTTCCCCACGAGCGGTACTTC. Complete variable domain (other parts from reference TRBV28 and TRBJ2-7): DVKVTQSSRYLVKRTGEKVFLECVQDMDHENMFWYRQDPGLGLRLIYFSYDVKMKEKGDIPEGYSVSREKKERFSLILESASTNQTSMYLCASSSGQVPHERYFGPGTRLTVT.

V gene TRBV2 combines with J gene TRBJ1-1; D perhaps matches TRBD1 (5 bases). CDR1 is SNHLY and CDR2 is FYNNEI in the germline V gene. This CDR3 has 13 residues. V was cut by 9 bases and J by 0 bases, with 11 bases left in between. The DNA for the CDR3 is TGTGCCAGTAGGGGACTCATGAACACTGAAGCTTTCTTT. This gives the protein CASRGLMNTEAFF.

The chain employs TRBV4-2 and TRBJ1-2; the match to TRBD1 covers 9 bases. Germline CDR1 reads LGHNA; CDR2 reads YNFKEQ. With V trimmed by 3 bases and J by 4 bases, 6 bases remained unmatched. This CDR3 spans 15 amino acids. CDR3 in DNA: TGTGCCAGCAGCCAGGACCCGGGACAGGGCTATGGCTACACCTTC. Protein sequence: CASSQDPGQGYGYTF.

The chain combines TRBV7-3 with TRBJ2-1; 9 bases line up with TRBD1. The CDR3 runs 16 residues. The V gene end was trimmed by 1 base and the J gene end by 5 bases; junction bases not matched to a gene: 6. Germline V lookup: CDR1 SGHTA, CDR2 FQGTGA. CDR3 sequence reads: CASSLNRDRVNNEQFF. The CDR3 DNA is TGTGCCAGCAGCTTAAATCGGGACAGGGTCAACAATGAGCAGTTCTTC.

This clone has only a few counts. This sequence joins TRBV20-1 and TRBJ2-1; D gene uncertain. V was cut by 5 bases and J by 7 bases, with 6 bases left in between. CDR1 DFQATT and CDR2 SNEGSKA come from the germline V gene (reference sequence). The CDR3 has 10 amino acids. The CDR3 region is CSALINEQFF. CDR3 bases: TGCAGTGCTTTAATAAATGAGCAGTTCTTC.

Remarks on this clone: Other DNA sequences from this sample encode an identical CDR3 as well. This rearrangement joins TRBV2 to TRBJ1-6; TRBD1 aligns across 8 bases. This CDR3 comprises 14 residues. The V gene's germline CDR1 is SNHLY and CDR2 FYNNEI. The ends lost 4 bases at V and 7 bases at J; junction bases unmatched: 3. The CDR3 loop reads CASSVYRGNSPLHF. The DNA of the CDR3 is TGTGCCAGCAGTGTATACAGGGGGAATTCACCCCTCCACTTT.

The chain recombines TRBV5-4 with TRBJ1-1; D may be TRBD1 (6 bases). V was pared by 0 bases and J by 0 bases, with 6 bases between. Germline CDR1 and CDR2: SGHNT and YYREEE (reference sequence). This CDR3 comprises 14 residues. The CDR3 region has the DNA TGTGCCAGCAGCTTGGAGGGGGTGAACACTGAAGCTTTCTTT. Amino acid sequence: CASSLEGVNTEAFF. Variable domain in full (rest from reference TRBV5-4 and TRBJ1-1): ETGVTQSPTHLIKTRGQQVTLRCSSQSGHNTVSWYQQALGQGPQFIFQYYREEENGRGNFPPRFSGLQFPNYSSELNVNALELDDSALYLCASSLEGVNTEAFFGQGTRLTVV.

The chain carries TRBV7-9 and TRBJ1-5; 8 bases are a match to TRBD1. The V segment lost 2 bases and the J segment 5 bases; nucleotides outside the gene matches: 2. This CDR3 is 14 amino acids long. Looked up from germline, CDR1 is SEHNR and CDR2 is FQNEAQ (reference sequence). This chain's CDR3 is CASSLQQGDQPQHF. In DNA form, the CDR3 reads TGTGCCAGCAGCTTACAACAGGGGGATCAGCCCCAGCATTTT. The full variable domain, rest sourced from reference TRBV7-9 and TRBJ1-5, is DTGVSQNPRHKITKRGQNVTFRCDPISEHNRLYWYRQTLGQGPEFLTYFQNEAQLEKSRLLSDRFSAERPKGSFSTLEIQRTEQGDSAMYLCASSLQQGDQPQHFGDGTRLSIL.

The rearrangement joins TRBV6-1 to TRBJ2-2; D remains ambiguous. Germline V lookup: CDR1 MNHNS, CDR2 SASEGT. Between the trimmed V and J ends, which lost 3 bases and 3 bases, there was a span of 14 bases. The CDR3 runs 16 residues. The CDR3 sequence is CASSDQRKDDTGELFF. CDR3 in DNA: TGTGCCAGCAGTGATCAGAGGAAGGATGACACCGGGGAGCTGTTTTTT.

DNA for the CDR3: TGTGCCTGGAGCCGATCCACAGGGGGGGGCTATGGCTACACCTTC. Translation gives CAWSRSTGGGYGYTF. The chain links TRBV30 to TRBJ1-2; 8 nucleotides align to TRBD1. The CDR3 runs to 15 residues. V shed 3 bases, J shed 4 bases, and the junction held 10 bases outside the gene matches. In germline, CDR1 is GTSNPN, CDR2 SVGIG (reference sequence).